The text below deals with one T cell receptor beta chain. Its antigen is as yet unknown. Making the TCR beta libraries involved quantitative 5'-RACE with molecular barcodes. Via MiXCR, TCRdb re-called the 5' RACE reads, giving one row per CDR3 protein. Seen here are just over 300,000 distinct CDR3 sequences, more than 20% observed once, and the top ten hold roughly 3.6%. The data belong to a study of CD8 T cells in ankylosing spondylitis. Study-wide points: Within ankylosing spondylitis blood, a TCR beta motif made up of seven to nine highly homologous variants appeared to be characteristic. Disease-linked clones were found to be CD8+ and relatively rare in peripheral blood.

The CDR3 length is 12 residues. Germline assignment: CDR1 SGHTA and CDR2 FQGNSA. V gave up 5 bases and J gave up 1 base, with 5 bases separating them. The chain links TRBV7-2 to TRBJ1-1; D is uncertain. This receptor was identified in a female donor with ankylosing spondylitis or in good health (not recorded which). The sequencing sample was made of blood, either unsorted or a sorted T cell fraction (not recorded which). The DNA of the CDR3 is TGTGCCAGCAGCACGCGGAACACTGAAGCTTTCTTT. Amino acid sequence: CASSTRNTEAFF. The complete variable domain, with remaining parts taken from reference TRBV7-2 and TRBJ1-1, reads GAGVSQSPSNKVTEKGKDVELRCDPISGHTALYWYRQSLGQGLEFLIYFQGNSAPDKSGLPSDRFSAERTGGSVSTLTIQRTQQEDSAVYLCASSTRNTEAFFGQGTRLTVV.